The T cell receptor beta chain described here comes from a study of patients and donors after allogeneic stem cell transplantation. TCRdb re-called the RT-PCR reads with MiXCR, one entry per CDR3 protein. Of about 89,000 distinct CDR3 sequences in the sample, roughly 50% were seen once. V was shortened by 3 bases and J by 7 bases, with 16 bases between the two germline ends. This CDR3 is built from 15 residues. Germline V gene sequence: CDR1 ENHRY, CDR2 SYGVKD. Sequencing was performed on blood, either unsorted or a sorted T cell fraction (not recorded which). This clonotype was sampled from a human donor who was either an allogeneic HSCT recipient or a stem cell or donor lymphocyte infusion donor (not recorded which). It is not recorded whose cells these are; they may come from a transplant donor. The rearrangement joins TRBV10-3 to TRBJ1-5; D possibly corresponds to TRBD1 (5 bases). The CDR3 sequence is CAISDGPGEVQPQHF. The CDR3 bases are TGTGCCATCAGTGATGGACCGGGGGAGGTGCAGCCCCAGCATTTT.